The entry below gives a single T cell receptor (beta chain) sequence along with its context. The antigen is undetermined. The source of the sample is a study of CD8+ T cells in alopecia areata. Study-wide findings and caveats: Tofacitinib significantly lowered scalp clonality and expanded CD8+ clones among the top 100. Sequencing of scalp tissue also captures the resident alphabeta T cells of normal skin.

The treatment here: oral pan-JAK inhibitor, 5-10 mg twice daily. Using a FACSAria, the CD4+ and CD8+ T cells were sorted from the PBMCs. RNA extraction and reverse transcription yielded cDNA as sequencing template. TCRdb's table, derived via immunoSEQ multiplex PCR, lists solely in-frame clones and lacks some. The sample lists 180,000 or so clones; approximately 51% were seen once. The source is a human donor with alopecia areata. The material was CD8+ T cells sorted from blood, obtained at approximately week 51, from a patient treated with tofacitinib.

The CDR3 reads CASSLAPSGANVLTF. The CDR3 coding sequence is TGCGCCAGCAGCTTGGCGCCCTCTGGGGCCAACGTCCTGACTTTC. The chain carries TRBV5-1 and TRBJ2-6; D unclear. V lost 0 bases and J 0 bases, leaving 4 bases between the germline ends. The germline CDR1 and CDR2 sequences are SGHRS and YFSETQ. The CDR3 contains 15 residues.